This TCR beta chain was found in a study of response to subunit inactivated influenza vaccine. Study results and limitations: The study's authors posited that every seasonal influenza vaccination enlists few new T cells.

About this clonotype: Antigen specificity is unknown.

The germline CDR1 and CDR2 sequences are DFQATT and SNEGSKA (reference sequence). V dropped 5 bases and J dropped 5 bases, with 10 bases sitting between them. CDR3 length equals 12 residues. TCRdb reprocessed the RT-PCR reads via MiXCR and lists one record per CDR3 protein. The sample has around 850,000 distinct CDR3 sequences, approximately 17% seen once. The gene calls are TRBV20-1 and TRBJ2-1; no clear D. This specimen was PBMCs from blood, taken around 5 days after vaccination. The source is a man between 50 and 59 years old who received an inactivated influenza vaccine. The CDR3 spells CSAVAPHNEQFF. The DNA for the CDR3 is TGCAGTGCTGTCGCGCCTCACAATGAGCAGTTCTTC.